The present T cell receptor (beta chain) was sequenced within a study of CD8+ T cells in alopecia areata. Across the whole study: The drug, oral tofacitinib, was given to treated patients at 5 to 10 mg twice daily. For 6 to 18 months, tofacitinib was taken, and 6 months off drug followed.

Reverse transcribed after extraction, RNA yielded cDNA as the sequencing template. TCRdb's copy holds only in-frame clones and misses some; the assay was immunoSEQ multiplex PCR. The repertoire holds some 7,500 clones, with around 50% as singletons. Study results and limitations: Across lesional scalp, and particularly alopecia totalis/universalis, clonality surpassed that of normal scalp.

The germline V gene encodes CDR1 LGHNA and CDR2 YNFKEQ. V was pared by 3 bases and J by 0 bases, with 7 bases of the junction left unmatched. The CDR3 sequence is 17 residues long. Regarding this clone: As yet, its antigen is unknown.

Alopecia areata patients provided lesional scalp punch biopsies and peripheral blood. Sequenced material: skin, taken at week 0. The chain recombines TRBV4-2 with TRBJ2-1, with 8 positions matching TRBD2. The TCR was taken from a human donor with alopecia areata. The CDR3 protein is CASSQVSGASSYNEQFF. CDR3 coding DNA: TGTGCCAGCAGCCAGGTTAGCGGGGCTAGCTCCTACAATGAGCAGTTCTTC.